The next 17 T cell receptor beta chains were all read from a single sample in a study of beta chain features in type 1 diabetes. Isolated RNA was reverse transcribed in full, so expressed TCRB transcripts were sequenced. Assay used: immunoSEQ multiplex PCR; TCRdb lists only in-frame clones, some missing. The sample gives 80,000 to 90,000 clones, under 35% of which show up once; 0.4% to 0.55% is in the top ten. The sequencing sample was made of stem cell memory CD4+ T cells from blood. The receptors stem from a woman younger than 30 in good health.

This clone has a handful of counts. This chain joins TRBV5-6 and TRBJ2-1; TRBD2 agrees at 11 bases. Unmatched junction bases numbered 2, after V lost 0 bases and J lost 3 bases. The germline gives CDR1 SGHDT, CDR2 YYEEEE. The CDR3 covers 16 residues. CDR3 nucleotide sequence: TGTGCCAGCAGCTTGGTCGGGACTAGCGGCTACAATGAGCAGTTCTTC. Protein: CASSLVGTSGYNEQFF. Combining the CDR3 with reference TRBV5-6 and TRBJ2-1 gives the whole variable domain DAGVTQSPTHLIKTRGQQVTLRCSPKSGHDTVSWYQQALGQGPQFIFQYYEEEERQRGNFPDRFSGHQFPNYSSELNVNALLLGDSALYLCASSLVGTSGYNEQFFGPGTRLTVL.

This clone was seen a few times. The chain recombines TRBV18 with TRBJ1-4, with D hard to call. V was pared by 3 bases and J by 3 bases, with 11 bases between. CDR1 and CDR2 (germline): KGHSH, LQKENI. The CDR3 covers 15 residues. CDR3 residues: CASSPSVQSNEKLFF. DNA of the CDR3: TGTGCCAGCTCACCTTCGGTACAGTCTAATGAAAAACTGTTTTTT.

The rearrangement links TRBV11-1 to TRBJ2-5, with 9 bases aligning to TRBD2. The CDR3 covers 17 residues. CDR1 and CDR2 (germline): SGHAT, FQDESV (reference sequence). The trim removed 5 bases at V and 5 bases at J, leaving 15 bases unmatched. The CDR3 coding sequence is TGTGCCAGCAGCCCTGAGGGTAGCGGGAGACCGTGGGAGACCCAGTACTTC. Protein product: CASSPEGSGRPWETQYF.

V and J are TRBV2 and TRBJ2-3; 9 bases align to TRBD1. The V segment lost 4 bases and the J segment 4 bases; nucleotides outside the gene matches: 12. From germline, CDR1 is SNHLY and CDR2 FYNNEI. This CDR3 contains 17 residues. CDR3 region: CASSGHRGTGKADTQYF. The CDR3 coding sequence is TGTGCCAGCAGTGGACACCGGGGGACAGGGAAAGCAGATACGCAGTATTTT.

This clone was observed a few times. V usage is TRBV28 and J usage is TRBJ1-1; D call uncertain. Trimming took 4 bases from V and 2 from J, leaving 11 bases between them. The CDR3 is 14 amino acids. Germline values: CDR1 MDHEN, CDR2 SYDVKM. The CDR3 DNA is TGTGCCAGCAGTTCCGCGGATTATAACACTGAAGCTTTCTTT. Protein product: CASSSADYNTEAFF.

This clone was seen a few times. The chain links TRBV7-9 to TRBJ2-3, with D maybe TRBD1 (5 bases). V lost 1 base to trimming and J lost 2 bases, with 7 bases between them. CDR1 is SEHNR, CDR2 FQNEAQ, per germline (reference sequence). The CDR3 has 14 residues. CDR3 bases: TGTGCCAGCAGCTTAGAAGGGGCCACAGATACGCAGTATTTT. Amino acids: CASSLEGATDTQYF.

This clone has just a few counts. The chain joins TRBV27 to TRBJ2-7, with D tentatively TRBD1 (5 bases). Germline values: CDR1 MNHEY, CDR2 SMNVEV (reference sequence). The CDR3 is made up of 13 amino acids. Trimming took 7 bases from V and 6 from J, leaving 16 bases between them. The CDR3: CASTTQGRGEQYF. The CDR3, as DNA: TGTGCCAGCACGACCCAGGGAAGAGGCGAGCAGTACTTC.

The chain has TRBV18 and TRBJ2-7; TRBD1 agrees at 7 bases. The CDR3 is 14 residues long. Trimming at V came to 4 bases and at J to 0 bases, leaving 3 bases not matched to a gene. Per germline, CDR1 KGHSH and CDR2 LQKENI. The CDR3 region is CASSLQGYSYEQYF. The DNA of the CDR3 is TGTGCCAGCTCACTACAGGGGTACTCCTACGAGCAGTACTTC.

The chain uses TRBV2 and TRBJ2-3; 10 bases agree with TRBD2. CDR3 length equals 15 residues. Germline assignment: CDR1 SNHLY and CDR2 FYNNEI. V shed 6 bases and J 6 bases; nucleotides not matched to a gene: 9. CDR3 amino acids: CASRAGTSVPDTQYF. DNA of the CDR3: TGTGCCAGCAGAGCCGGGACTAGCGTACCTGATACGCAGTATTTT.

This sequence joins TRBV4-2 and TRBJ2-3, with a possible D match to TRBD1 (6 bases). V dropped 3 bases and J dropped 7 bases, with 14 bases sitting between them. The CDR3 contains 14 residues. Germline CDR1 and CDR2: LGHNA and YNFKEQ. CDR3 loop: CASSHEDSLYTQYF. The CDR3 DNA follows: TGTGCCAGCAGCCACGAGGACAGCCTCTATACGCAGTATTTT.

The chain is built from TRBV5-3 and TRBJ2-5, with 8 bases aligning to TRBD2. TRBV5-3 is reported as an ORF; its role is uncertain. The CDR3 covers 15 residues. Trimming took 1 base from V and 2 from J; bases not matched to a gene: 4. The CDR3 region has the DNA TGTGCCAGAAGCTTGAGCAGCGGGGGACAAGAGACCCAGTACTTC. This encodes CARSLSSGGQETQYF.

In this sample, this clone turned up many times. The chain is built from TRBV29-1 and TRBJ2-1; no reliable D call. The V end lost 5 bases, the J end lost 5 bases, and 4 bases lay between the germline ends. Per the germline V gene, CDR1 is SQVTM and CDR2 is ANQGSEA. The CDR3 has 10 residues. The CDR3 here is CSVLHNEQFF. CDR3 coding DNA: TGCAGCGTTCTACACAATGAGCAGTTCTTC.

The rearrangement links TRBV6-5 to TRBJ2-7; a possible D gene is TRBD1 (6 bases). The CDR3 consists of 16 residues. In germline, CDR1 is MNHEY, CDR2 SVGAGI. V lost 2 bases to trimming and J lost 0 bases, with 14 bases between them. The CDR3 sequence: CASSYGGRTSSYEQYF. The CDR3 DNA sequence: TGTGCCAGCAGTTACGGGGGCCGGACGAGCTCCTACGAGCAGTACTTC.

CDR3 nucleotides: TGTGCCAGCAGCGGGGACCCCGGGACAGGGGTCGGCTACACCTTC. Translating gives CASSGDPGTGVGYTF. V usage is TRBV7-2 and J usage is TRBJ1-2; TRBD1 aligns across 10 bases. The CDR3 extends over 15 amino acids. CDR1 is SGHTA and CDR2 is FQGNSA in the germline V gene. The junction had 11 bases not matched to a gene; V was cut back by 5 bases and J by 8 bases.

This chain uses TRBV11-1 with TRBJ1-2, with D unclear. This CDR3 contains 13 residues. The germline gives CDR1 SGHAT, CDR2 FQDESV (reference sequence). V was trimmed by 1 base and J by 2 bases, leaving 5 bases between them. The CDR3 here is CASSLDQNYGYTF. CDR3 in DNA: TGTGCCAGCAGCTTAGACCAGAACTATGGCTACACCTTC. The entire variable domain, with the rest obtained from reference TRBV11-1 and TRBJ1-2, is as follows: EAEVAQSPRYKITEKSQAVAFWCDPISGHATLYWYRQILGQGPELLVQFQDESVVDDSQLPKDRFSAERLKGVDSTLKIQPAELGDSAMYLCASSLDQNYGYTFGSGTRLTVV.

The V call is TRBV19, the J call TRBJ1-5, with no clear D. Trimming removed 4 bases from V and 1 base from J, with 14 bases in between. Looked up from germline, CDR1 is LNHDA and CDR2 is SQIVND (reference sequence). The CDR3 loop spans 16 amino acids. The CDR3 DNA reads TGTGCCAGTAGTACGTACATGGGGAGAAGCAATCAGCCCCAGCATTTT. Protein sequence: CASSTYMGRSNQPQHF. The full variable domain, with the rest looked up from reference TRBV19 and TRBJ1-5, is DGGITQSPKYLFRKEGQNVTLSCEQNLNHDAMYWYRQDPGQGLRLIYYSQIVNDFQKGDIAEGYSVSREKKESFPLTVTSAQKNPTAFYLCASSTYMGRSNQPQHFGDGTRLSIL.

This chain connects TRBV4-1 to TRBJ2-3, with a weak D call TRBD2 (5 bases). The germline V gene encodes CDR1 MGHRA and CDR2 YSYEKL. The CDR3 sequence is 14 residues long. The germline V and J ends were trimmed by 2 bases and 6 bases, with 12 bases remaining between them. CDR3 protein: CASSQSIGEDTQYF. The CDR3 region has the DNA TGCGCCAGCAGCCAATCAATTGGGGAGGATACGCAGTATTTT.